These 10 T cell receptor beta chains share one sample of origin, sequenced in a study of T cell responses to AZD1222 COVID-19 vaccine (dated by TCRdb to the early 2020s). The time point label for this specimen denotes: baseline before first vaccination. Receptors were amplified or captured by the immunoSEQ multiplex PCR assay. This is the immuneACCESS table as TCRdb keeps it, with only in-frame sequences that have V and J called. A part of the clones is gone; compared with another copy, unresolved V genes explain less than half, and the rest is unexplained. For this sample there are some 140,000 clones; about 92% appear just once. The ten most abundant clones make up just over 3% of the sample. Sample: peripheral blood, taken on day 0 of AZD1222 vaccination. These receptors were taken from an adult in good health.

V gene TRBV2 combines with J gene TRBJ1-3, with D maybe TRBD1 (6 bases). Germline V lookup: CDR1 SNHLY, CDR2 FYNNEI. V was trimmed by 9 bases and J by 6 bases, leaving 18 bases between them. There are 14 residues in the CDR3. The CDR3 protein is CASLNNRVANTIYF. The CDR3 DNA follows: TGTGCCAGTTTGAACAACAGGGTGGCAAACACCATATATTTT.

The chain couples TRBV3-1 (or the pseudogene TRBV3-2) to TRBJ2-3; D might be TRBD2 (5 bases). The CDR3 covers 17 residues. V was shortened by 0 bases and J by 2 bases, with 15 bases between the two germline ends. Germline V CDR1 and CDR2: LGHDT, YNNKEL (reference sequence). CDR3 region: CASSQDHISGYTDTQYF. In nucleotides, the CDR3 is TGTGCCAGCAGCCAAGATCACATCAGCGGCTACACAGATACGCAGTATTTT.

The chain employs TRBV13 and TRBJ2-2; either TRBD1 or TRBD2 may supply D (5 bases each). V lost 2 bases, J lost 1 base, and 8 bases lay in between. Per the germline V gene, CDR1 is PRHDT and CDR2 is FYEKMQ (reference sequence). The CDR3 is made up of 15 amino acids. CDR3 sequence (DNA): TGTGCCAGCAGCTTACGAGGGGAGAACACCGGGGAGCTGTTTTTT. Translated, it gives CASSLRGENTGELFF.

Note on this clone: Different DNA sequences within this sample yield the same CDR3. This chain links TRBV5-5 with TRBJ1-1; TRBD1 might be the D (6 bases). V lost 1 base and J 1 base, leaving 14 bases between the germline ends. The V gene's germline CDR1 is SGHKS and CDR2 YYEKEE (reference sequence). CDR3 length: 16 amino acids. The CDR3 nucleotides are TGTGCCAGCAGCTTGCGGGGGGCCGGGGGGAACACTGAAGCTTTCTTT. Translated: CASSLRGAGGNTEAFF.

The CDR3 loop reads CSASTRGLNYGYTF. DNA of the CDR3: TGCAGTGCTAGTACTAGGGGCTTGAACTATGGCTACACCTTC. The J gene is TRBJ1-2, the V gene TRBV20-1; a weak D match, TRBD1 (5 bases). The CDR3 is 14 residues long. Between the trimmed V and J ends, which lost 3 bases and 2 bases, there was a span of 13 bases. Looked up from germline, CDR1 is DFQATT and CDR2 is SNEGSKA (reference sequence).

The CDR3 protein is CASSRDRNTGELFF. CDR3 sequence (DNA): TGTGCCAGCTCTCGGGACAGGAACACCGGGGAGCTGTTTTTT. The chain is built from TRBV18 and TRBJ2-2, with 7 bases lining up with TRBD1. Per germline, CDR1 KGHSH and CDR2 LQKENI. The CDR3 length is 14 residues. Unmatched junction bases numbered 2, after V lost 6 bases and J lost 1 base.

This chain connects TRBV29-1 to TRBJ2-2; 7 nucleotides align to TRBD2. Germline V gene lookup returns CDR1 SQVTM and CDR2 ANQGSEA. This CDR3 contains 11 residues. Here the CDR3 DNA reads TGCAAAGCGGGAAACACCGGGGAGCTGTTTTTT. Protein product: CKAGNTGELFF.

The chain joins TRBV3-1 (or the pseudogene TRBV3-2) to TRBJ2-2; D uncertain. This CDR3 has 16 amino acids. CDR1 LGHDT and CDR2 YNNKEL come from the germline V gene (reference sequence). Trimming took 3 bases from V and 6 from J, leaving 17 bases between them. The DNA for the CDR3 is TGTGCCAGCAGCCAGCCCCTGACCCGAAGGGCCGGGGAGCTGTTTTTT. This codes for CASSQPLTRRAGELFF.

The gene calls are TRBV6-6 and TRBJ2-1; 9 positions match TRBD2. Germline assignment: CDR1 MNHNY and CDR2 SVGAGI (reference sequence). This CDR3 is 15 amino acids long. V lost 6 bases to trimming and J lost 7 bases; unmatched junction nucleotides: 10. CDR3: CASSPRASGRNEQFF. DNA of the CDR3: TGTGCCAGCAGCCCCCGGGCAAGCGGGAGGAATGAGCAGTTCTTC.

This clone was counted only a few times. The chain recombines TRBV7-2 with TRBJ2-3, with 9 positions matching TRBD1. Germline V gene lookup returns CDR1 SGHTA and CDR2 FQGNSA. J lost 4 bases, V lost 4 bases, and 12 bases had no gene match. The CDR3 has 17 amino acids. CDR3 nucleotides: TGTGCCAGCAGCTCAATTAACAGGGGGCGAGATGCAGATACGCAGTATTTT. Protein product: CASSSINRGRDADTQYF.